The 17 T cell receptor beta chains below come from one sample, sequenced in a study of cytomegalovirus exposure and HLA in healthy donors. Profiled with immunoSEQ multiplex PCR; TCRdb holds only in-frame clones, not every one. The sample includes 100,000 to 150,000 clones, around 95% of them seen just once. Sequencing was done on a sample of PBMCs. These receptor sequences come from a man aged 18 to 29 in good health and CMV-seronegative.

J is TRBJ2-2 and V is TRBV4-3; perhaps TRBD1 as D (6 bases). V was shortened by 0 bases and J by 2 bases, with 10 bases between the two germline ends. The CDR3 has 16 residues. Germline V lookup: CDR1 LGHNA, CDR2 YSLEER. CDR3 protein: CASSQDRGTNTGELFF. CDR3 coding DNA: TGCGCCAGCAGCCAAGACAGGGGAACTAACACCGGGGAGCTGTTTTTT.

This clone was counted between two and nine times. In DNA, the CDR3 is TGTGCCAGCAGCTTGGCAGGATTCGACGGAAACACCATATATTTT. It is translated as CASSLAGFDGNTIYF. The rearrangement joins TRBV7-2 to TRBJ1-3; D is unresolved. CDR1 SGHTA and CDR2 FQGNSA come from the germline V gene. CDR3 length: 15 residues. V lost 3 bases and J lost 4, with 13 bases in between.

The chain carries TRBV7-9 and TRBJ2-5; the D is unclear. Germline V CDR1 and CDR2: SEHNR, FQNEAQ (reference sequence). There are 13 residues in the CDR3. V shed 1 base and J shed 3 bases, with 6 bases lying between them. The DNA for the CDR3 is TGTGCCAGCAGCTTAGACGGAGAAGAGACCCAGTACTTC. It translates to CASSLDGEETQYF.

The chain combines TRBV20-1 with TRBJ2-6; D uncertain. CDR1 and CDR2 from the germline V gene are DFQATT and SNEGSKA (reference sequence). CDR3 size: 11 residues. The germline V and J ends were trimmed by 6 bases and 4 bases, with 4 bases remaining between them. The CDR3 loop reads CSAAGANVLTF. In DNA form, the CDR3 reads TGCAGTGCAGCGGGGGCCAACGTCCTGACTTTC.

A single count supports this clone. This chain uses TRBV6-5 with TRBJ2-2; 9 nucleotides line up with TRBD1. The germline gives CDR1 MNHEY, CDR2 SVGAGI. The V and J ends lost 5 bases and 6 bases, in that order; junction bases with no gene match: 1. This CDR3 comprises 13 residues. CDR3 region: CASSRQGAGELFF. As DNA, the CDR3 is TGTGCCAGCAGTCGACAGGGGGCCGGGGAGCTGTTTTTT.

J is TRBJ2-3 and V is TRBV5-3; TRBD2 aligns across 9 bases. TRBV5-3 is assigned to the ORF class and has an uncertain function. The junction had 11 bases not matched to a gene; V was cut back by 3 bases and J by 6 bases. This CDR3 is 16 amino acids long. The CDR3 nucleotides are TGTGCCAGAAGCTCCCCTTTAGCGGGAGTGGCGGATACGCAGTATTTT. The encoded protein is CARSSPLAGVADTQYF.

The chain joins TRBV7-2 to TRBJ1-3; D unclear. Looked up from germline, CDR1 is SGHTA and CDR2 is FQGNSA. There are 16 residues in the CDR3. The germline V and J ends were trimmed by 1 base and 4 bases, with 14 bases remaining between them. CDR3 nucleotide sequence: TGTGCCAGCAGCTTAGTTGCCCAACTCGTGGGAAACACCATATATTTT. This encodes CASSLVAQLVGNTIYF.

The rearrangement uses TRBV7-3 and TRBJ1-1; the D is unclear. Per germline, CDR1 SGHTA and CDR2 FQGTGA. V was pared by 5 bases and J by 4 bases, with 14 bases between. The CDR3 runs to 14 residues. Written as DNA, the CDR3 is TGTGCCAGCAGCCGGGGAGGAGGAGCCACTGAAGCTTTCTTT. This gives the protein CASSRGGGATEAFF. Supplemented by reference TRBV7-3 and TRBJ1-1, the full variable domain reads GAGVSQTPSNKVTEKGKYVELRCDPISGHTALYWYRQSLGQGPEFLIYFQGTGAADDSGLPNDRFFAVRPEGSVSTLKIQRTERGDSAVYLCASSRGGGATEAFFGQGTRLTVV.

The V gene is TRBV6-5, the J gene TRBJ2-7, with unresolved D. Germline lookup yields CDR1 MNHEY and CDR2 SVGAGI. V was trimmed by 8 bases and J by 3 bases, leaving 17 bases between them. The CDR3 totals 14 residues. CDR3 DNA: TGTGCCAGCTCCTCCGGCGGCTCCCACTACGAGCAGTACTTC. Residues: CASSSGGSHYEQYF.

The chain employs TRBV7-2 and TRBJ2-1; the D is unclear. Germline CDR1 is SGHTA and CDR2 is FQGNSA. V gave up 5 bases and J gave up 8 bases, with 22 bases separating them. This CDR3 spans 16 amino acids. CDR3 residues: CASSPRPVVPGDEQFF. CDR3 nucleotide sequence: TGTGCCAGCAGCCCTCGTCCGGTAGTCCCTGGTGATGAGCAGTTCTTC.

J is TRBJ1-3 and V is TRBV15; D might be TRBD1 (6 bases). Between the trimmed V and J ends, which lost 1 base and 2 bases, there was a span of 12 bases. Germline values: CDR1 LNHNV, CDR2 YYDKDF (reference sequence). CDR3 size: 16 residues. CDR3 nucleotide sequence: TGTGCCACCAGCAGAGCGGGGGGGCTCGCTGGAAACACCATATATTTT. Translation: CATSRAGGLAGNTIYF.

CDR3 sequence: CASDRSRGFATNEKLFF. DNA for the CDR3: TGTGCCAGCGATAGATCTCGAGGCTTTGCAACTAATGAAAAACTGTTTTTT. This chain links TRBV2 with TRBJ1-4; D unresolved. CDR3 length equals 17 residues. Germline V CDR1 and CDR2: SNHLY, FYNNEI. V lost 8 bases, J lost 0 bases, and 19 bases lay in between.

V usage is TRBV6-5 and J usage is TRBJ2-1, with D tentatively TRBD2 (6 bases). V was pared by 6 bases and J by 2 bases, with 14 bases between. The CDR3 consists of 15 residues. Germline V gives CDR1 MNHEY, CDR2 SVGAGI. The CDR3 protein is CASRPGTGPYNEQFF. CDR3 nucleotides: TGTGCCAGCAGGCCCGGGACTGGACCCTACAATGAGCAGTTCTTC.

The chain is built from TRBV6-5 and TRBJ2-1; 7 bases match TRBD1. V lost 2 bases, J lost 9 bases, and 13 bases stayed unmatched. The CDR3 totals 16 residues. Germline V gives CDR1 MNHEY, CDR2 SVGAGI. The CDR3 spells CASSYRGQRRLSEQFF. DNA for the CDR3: TGTGCCAGCAGTTACCGGGGACAGCGTCGGTTGAGTGAGCAGTTCTTC.

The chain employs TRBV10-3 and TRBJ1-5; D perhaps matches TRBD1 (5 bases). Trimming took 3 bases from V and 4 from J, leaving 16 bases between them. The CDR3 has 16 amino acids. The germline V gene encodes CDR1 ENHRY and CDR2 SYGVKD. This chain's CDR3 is CAISEEPARVNQPQHF. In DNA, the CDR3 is TGTGCCATCAGTGAAGAGCCGGCCAGGGTTAATCAGCCCCAGCATTTT.

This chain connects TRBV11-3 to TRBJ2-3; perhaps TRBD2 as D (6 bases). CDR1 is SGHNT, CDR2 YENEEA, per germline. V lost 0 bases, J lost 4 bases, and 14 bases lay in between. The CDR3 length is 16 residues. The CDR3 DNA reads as TGTGCCAGCAGCTTAGAGCTAGCGCCCCCGGCAGATACGCAGTATTTT. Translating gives CASSLELAPPADTQYF.

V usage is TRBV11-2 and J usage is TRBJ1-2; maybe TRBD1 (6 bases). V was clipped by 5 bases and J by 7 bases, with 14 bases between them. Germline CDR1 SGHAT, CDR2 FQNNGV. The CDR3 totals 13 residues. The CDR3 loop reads CASSPLYRAGYTF. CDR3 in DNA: TGTGCCAGCAGCCCCTTATACAGGGCTGGCTACACCTTC.